This section outlines one T cell receptor (beta chain) sequence together with its context. This specimen belongs to a study of blood T cell repertoires in COVID-19. Study overall: COVID-19 samples collected from the United States, Italy and Spain covered acute and convalescent phases. The cDNA or gDNA used as material had been derived from T cells, B-cell-depleted T cells, or PBMCs.

Per the original data handling: Amplified reference gene primers provided the basis for estimating nucleated cell counts. The data were produced by immunoSEQ multiplex PCR, yet TCRdb's version contains in-frame clones alone and is incomplete. V, J and clone size were drawn from that table, and D and trimming were deduced from the DNA. This table has about 210,000 clones, about nine tenths appearing once. The CDR3 runs 13 residues. The V gene end was trimmed by 4 bases and the J gene end by 5 bases; junction bases not matched to a gene: 3. The V gene's germline CDR1 is SGDLS and CDR2 YYNGEE. The sequence derives from a man between 18 and 35 years old with active or convalescent COVID-19. Sequencing was done on a sample of peripheral blood. The V call is TRBV9, the J call TRBJ2-3; 8 bases are a match to TRBD2. The CDR3 sequence: CASSLAGGDTQYF. CDR3 nucleotide sequence: TGTGCCAGCAGCTTGGCGGGGGGAGATACGCAGTATTTT.